Below, 7 T cell receptor beta chains from the same sample are listed, as sequenced in a study of blood T cell repertoires in COVID-19. Assay: immunoSEQ multiplex PCR; the TCRdb copy retains only in-frame clones and omits some. The table shows around 25,000 clones, with 80% to 90% occurring only once. Sequencing was performed on peripheral blood. All receptors come from a man in his 70s with acute or convalescent COVID-19.

The chain employs TRBV20-1 and TRBJ2-7; 13 bases are a match to TRBD2. After removal of 3 bases from V and 5 bases from J, the junction contained 7 bases not matched to a gene. Germline CDR1 and CDR2: DFQATT and SNEGSKA (reference sequence). The CDR3 has 15 amino acids. The CDR3 sequence is CSASLGLAGRNEQYF. In DNA form, the CDR3 reads TGCAGTGCTAGTTTGGGACTAGCGGGGAGAAACGAGCAGTACTTC.

This chain connects TRBV5-6 to TRBJ1-2; 11 positions agree with TRBD1. The CDR3 has 14 residues. Germline CDR1 and CDR2: SGHDT and YYEEEE. V shed 4 bases and J 7 bases; nucleotides not matched to a gene: 6. CDR3 nucleotides: TGTGCCAGCAGCACGGGACAGGGGGAGGTTGGCTACACCTTC. Its protein is CASSTGQGEVGYTF. Full variable domain (rest looked up from reference TRBV5-6 and TRBJ1-2): DAGVTQSPTHLIKTRGQQVTLRCSPKSGHDTVSWYQQALGQGPQFIFQYYEEEERQRGNFPDRFSGHQFPNYSSELNVNALLLGDSALYLCASSTGQGEVGYTFGSGTRLTVV.

V gene TRBV28 combines with J gene TRBJ1-5; tentatively, D is TRBD1 (6 bases). Between the trimmed V and J ends, which lost 5 bases and 2 bases, there was a span of 13 bases. Germline V gene data show CDR1 as MDHEN and CDR2 as SYDVKM. The length of the CDR3 is 15 residues. CDR3 bases: TGTGCCAGCAGTCGGCGGGGGCTCGGCAATCAGCCCCAGCATTTT. Protein: CASSRRGLGNQPQHF.

The gene calls are TRBV6-5 and TRBJ2-5; TRBD2 aligns across 14 bases. The CDR3 length is 15 residues. Germline values: CDR1 MNHEY, CDR2 SVGAGI. The J segment lost 4 bases and the V segment lost 7 bases, leaving 5 bases of the junction unmatched. The CDR3 DNA is TGTGCCAGCAAGAGTGGGACTAGCGGGAGAGAGACCCAGTACTTC. Translated: CASKSGTSGRETQYF.

V gene TRBV7-2 combines with J gene TRBJ2-1; D perhaps matches TRBD2 (7 bases). The CDR3 runs to 16 residues. The V end lost 6 bases, the J end lost 3 bases, and 18 bases lay between the germline ends. Germline CDR1 and CDR2: SGHTA and FQGNSA. CDR3 sequence: CASSHRRGGFYNEQFF. The DNA of the CDR3 is TGTGCCAGCAGTCACAGGAGGGGGGGGTTCTACAATGAGCAGTTCTTC.

The CDR3 loop is CASSLARQGINNEQFF. For the CDR3, the DNA is TGTGCCAGCAGCTTAGCGAGGCAGGGGATAAACAATGAGCAGTTCTTC. The V and J genes are TRBV7-9 and TRBJ2-1; perhaps TRBD1 as D (6 bases). Per the germline V gene, CDR1 is SEHNR and CDR2 is FQNEAQ (reference sequence). V shed 0 bases and J shed 5 bases, with 14 bases lying between them. This CDR3 contains 16 residues. Using reference TRBV7-9 and TRBJ2-1 for the parts outside the CDR3, the full variable domain is DTGVSQNPRHKITKRGQNVTFRCDPISEHNRLYWYRQTLGQGPEFLTYFQNEAQLEKSRLLSDRFSAERPKGSFSTLEIQRTEQGDSAMYLCASSLARQGINNEQFFGPGTRLTVL.

This chain uses TRBV14 with TRBJ2-1; D unclear. Germline V gene lookup returns CDR1 SGHDN and CDR2 FVKESK. The CDR3 totals 17 residues. The germline V and J ends were trimmed by 0 bases and 0 bases, with 12 bases remaining between them. The CDR3 region is CASSQEKTSLSYNEQFF. DNA of the CDR3: TGTGCCAGCAGCCAAGAAAAAACTTCCCTCTCCTACAATGAGCAGTTCTTC.